This record covers a single TCR beta chain. The data stem from a study of cytomegalovirus exposure and HLA in healthy donors. V was cut by 3 bases and J by 8 bases, with 7 bases left in between. CDR3 length equals 10 residues. In germline, CDR1 is DFQATT, CDR2 SNEGSKA (reference sequence). 60 Vbeta and 13 Jbeta primers were used in PCR. Assay: immunoSEQ multiplex PCR; the TCRdb copy retains only in-frame clones and omits some. Of about 140,000 clones listed, 80% are singletons. The sequenced material came from PBMCs. The source is a woman aged 40 to 55 in good health and CMV-seronegative. The chain employs TRBV20-1 and TRBJ1-2, with D tentatively TRBD1 (5 bases). This CDR3 reads CSARTDGYTF. The CDR3 DNA reads as TGCAGTGCTAGGACAGACGGCTACACCTTC.